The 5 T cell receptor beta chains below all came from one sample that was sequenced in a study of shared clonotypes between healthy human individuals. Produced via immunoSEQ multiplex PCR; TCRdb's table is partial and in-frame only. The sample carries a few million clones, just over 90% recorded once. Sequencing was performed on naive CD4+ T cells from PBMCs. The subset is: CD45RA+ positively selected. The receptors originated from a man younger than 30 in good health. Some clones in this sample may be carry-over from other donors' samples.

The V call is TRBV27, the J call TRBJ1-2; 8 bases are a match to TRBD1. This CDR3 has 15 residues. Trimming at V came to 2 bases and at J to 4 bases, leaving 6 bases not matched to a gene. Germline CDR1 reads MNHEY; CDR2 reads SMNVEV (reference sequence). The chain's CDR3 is CASSLGSGGSYGYTF. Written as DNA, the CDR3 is TGTGCCAGCAGTTTAGGGTCAGGGGGCAGCTATGGCTACACCTTC.

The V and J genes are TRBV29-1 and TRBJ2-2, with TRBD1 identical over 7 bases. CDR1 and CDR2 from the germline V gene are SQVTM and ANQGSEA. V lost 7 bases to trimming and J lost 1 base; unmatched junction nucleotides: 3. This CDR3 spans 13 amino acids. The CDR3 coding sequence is TGCAGCGGAAGACAGGGGAACACCGGGGAGCTGTTTTTT. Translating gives CSGRQGNTGELFF.

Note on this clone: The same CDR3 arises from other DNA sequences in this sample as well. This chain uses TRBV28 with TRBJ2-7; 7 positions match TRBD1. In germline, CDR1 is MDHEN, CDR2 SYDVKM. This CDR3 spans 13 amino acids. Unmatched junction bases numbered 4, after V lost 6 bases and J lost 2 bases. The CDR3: CASRPGQTYEQYF. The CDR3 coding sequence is TGTGCCAGCAGGCCGGGACAGACCTACGAGCAGTACTTC.

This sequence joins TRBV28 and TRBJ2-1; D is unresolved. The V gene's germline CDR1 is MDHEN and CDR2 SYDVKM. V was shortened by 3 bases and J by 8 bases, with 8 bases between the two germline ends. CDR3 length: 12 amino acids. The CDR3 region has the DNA TGTGCCAGCAGTTTTAGTAGTTATGAGCAGTTCTTC. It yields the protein CASSFSSYEQFF.

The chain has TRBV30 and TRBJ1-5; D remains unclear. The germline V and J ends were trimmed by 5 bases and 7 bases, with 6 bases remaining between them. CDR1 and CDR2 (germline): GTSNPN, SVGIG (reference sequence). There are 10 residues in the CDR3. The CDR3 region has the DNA TGTGCCTGGCTTCAACAGCCCCAGCATTTT. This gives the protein CAWLQQPQHF.